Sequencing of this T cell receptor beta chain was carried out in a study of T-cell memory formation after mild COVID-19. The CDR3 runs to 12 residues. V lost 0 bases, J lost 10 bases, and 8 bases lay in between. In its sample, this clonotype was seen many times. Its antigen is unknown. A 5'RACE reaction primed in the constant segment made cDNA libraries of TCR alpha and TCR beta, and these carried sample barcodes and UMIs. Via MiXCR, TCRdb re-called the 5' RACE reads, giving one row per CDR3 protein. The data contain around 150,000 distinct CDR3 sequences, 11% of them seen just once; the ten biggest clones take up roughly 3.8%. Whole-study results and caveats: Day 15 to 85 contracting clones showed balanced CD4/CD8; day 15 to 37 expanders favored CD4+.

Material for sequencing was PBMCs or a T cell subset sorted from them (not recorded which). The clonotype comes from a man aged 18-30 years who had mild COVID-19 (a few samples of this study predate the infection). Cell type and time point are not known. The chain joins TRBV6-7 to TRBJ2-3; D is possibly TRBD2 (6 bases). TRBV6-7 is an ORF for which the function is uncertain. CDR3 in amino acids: CASSYSGGAQYF. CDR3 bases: TGTGCCAGCAGTTACTCTGGAGGGGCGCAGTATTTT.